These 17 T cell receptor beta chains were sequenced from one sample in a study of vaccination effects on CD4 cells after COVID-19. Before any sequencing was done, the ViraFEST assay used viral peptide pools to expand antigen-specific CD4+ T cells. Having been cultured for 9 to 11 days, the cells underwent CD4+ T cell isolation. The vaccine given was either BNT162b2 or mRNA-1273, in two doses. The repertoire was sequenced with immunoSEQ multiplex PCR; TCRdb's copy has only in-frame clones and lacks some. This table holds some 61,000 clones, approximately 76% found once. These receptors' targets are unknown. Sequencing was performed on CD4+ T cells from PBMCs cultured with HCoV-OC43 spike peptides, taken after COVID-19 vaccination. The subset was: HCoV-OC43 spike overlapping peptide pool stimulation. These receptor sequences come from a human donor who received a COVID-19 vaccine.

This chain joins TRBV6-1 and TRBJ1-3; D uncertain. Per germline, CDR1 MNHNS and CDR2 SASEGT. The V end was cut by 2 bases, the J end by 2 bases, with 16 bases between. The CDR3 has 17 amino acids. The CDR3 loop reads CASSERAGWSAGNTIYF. The CDR3 DNA sequence: TGTGCCAGCAGTGAAAGGGCAGGTTGGTCGGCTGGAAACACCATATATTTT.

The V and J genes are TRBV6-2 or TRBV6-3 and TRBJ2-7; 7 bases match TRBD1. The CDR3 spans 17 residues. The germline CDR1 and CDR2 sequences are MNHEY and SVGEGT. J lost 4 bases, V lost 4 bases, and 16 bases had no gene match. CDR3: CASSSPGSGQKVYEQYV. CDR3 bases: TGTGCCAGCAGTTCTCCCGGATCGGGACAGAAAGTTTACGAGCAGTACGTC.

The rearrangement links TRBV10-3 to TRBJ2-3; 7 nucleotides agree with TRBD1. This CDR3 comprises 14 residues. The V gene's germline CDR1 is ENHRY and CDR2 SYGVKD. V shed 10 bases and J 2 bases; nucleotides not matched to a gene: 9. CDR3 in DNA: TGTGCCACGACAGGGAGCGGCTCCACAGATACGCAGTATTTT. Translated, it gives CATTGSGSTDTQYF.

V usage is TRBV6-2 or TRBV6-3 and J usage is TRBJ1-5; D call uncertain. The V end was cut by 6 bases, the J end by 1 base, with 10 bases between. The germline gives CDR1 MNHEY, CDR2 SVGEGT. The CDR3 sequence is 14 residues long. The CDR3 here is CASSPTVSNQPQHF. The CDR3 coding sequence is TGTGCCAGCAGCCCAACAGTGAGCAATCAGCCCCAGCATTTT.

The chain links TRBV10-3 to TRBJ2-5; 7 nucleotides agree with TRBD1. The trim removed 5 bases at V and 1 base at J, leaving 4 bases unmatched. This CDR3 is 14 amino acids long. Germline loops: CDR1 ENHRY, CDR2 SYGVKD. This CDR3 reads CAISQQGSQETQYF. CDR3 nucleotide sequence: TGTGCCATCAGTCAACAGGGGTCCCAAGAGACCCAGTACTTC.

The chain has TRBV18 and TRBJ2-3; D possibly corresponds to TRBD2 (6 bases). This CDR3 region has 16 residues. Trimming took 3 bases from V and 2 from J, leaving 15 bases between them. From germline, CDR1 is KGHSH and CDR2 LQKENI. In DNA, the CDR3 is TGTGCCAGCTCACCGTATCTGGACTATACCACAGATACGCAGTATTTT. It is translated as CASSPYLDYTTDTQYF.

This sequence joins TRBV30 and TRBJ2-2, with TRBD1 matching over 9 bases. Germline V CDR1 and CDR2: GTSNPN, SVGIG (reference sequence). The CDR3 loop spans 15 amino acids. Trimming took 4 bases from V and 1 from J; bases not matched to a gene: 4. The CDR3: CAWTAGQGNTGELFF. In DNA form, the CDR3 reads TGTGCCTGGACAGCGGGACAGGGGAACACCGGGGAGCTGTTTTTT.

The chain couples TRBV4-1 to TRBJ1-1; D might be TRBD1 (6 bases). The CDR3 has 15 amino acids. Germline V CDR1 and CDR2: MGHRA, YSYEKL. The V end was cut by 3 bases, the J end by 0 bases, with 11 bases between. The CDR3, as DNA: TGCGCCAGCAGCCACCCGGACAGAATGAACACTGAAGCTTTCTTT. Translating gives CASSHPDRMNTEAFF.

The chain is built from TRBV18 and TRBJ2-7; 7 bases are a match to TRBD1. Per the germline V gene, CDR1 is KGHSH and CDR2 is LQKENI. V was clipped by 3 bases and J by 5 bases; unmatched bases: 4. The length of the CDR3 is 13 residues. The CDR3 DNA sequence: TGTGCCAGCTCACCGAGGGGGCGCGACGAGCAGTACGTC. Translation gives CASSPRGRDEQYV.

The chain recombines TRBV7-3 with TRBJ1-6; unclear D gene. The germline V gene has CDR1 SGHTA and CDR2 FQGTGA. The V end lost 0 bases, the J end lost 8 bases, and 11 bases lay between the germline ends. The CDR3 runs 15 residues. CDR3 in amino acids: CASSLTMHPDSPLHF. CDR3 nucleotides: TGTGCCAGCAGCTTAACAATGCATCCCGATTCACCCCTCCACTTT.

The J gene is TRBJ1-1, the V gene TRBV7-8, with D possibly TRBD1 on 5 matching bases. Germline V lookup: CDR1 SGHVS, CDR2 FQNEAQ. There are 14 residues in the CDR3. Between the trimmed V and J ends, which lost 2 bases and 4 bases, there was a span of 11 bases. CDR3 in amino acids: CASSLLGVGTEAFF. The DNA of the CDR3 is TGTGCCAGCAGCTTACTGGGGGTTGGCACTGAAGCTTTCTTT.

This clone was picked up a small number of times. The rearrangement uses TRBV6-6 and TRBJ1-4; D remains unclear. V lost 2 bases and J 7 bases, leaving 14 bases between the germline ends. The CDR3 sequence is 15 residues long. The germline gives CDR1 MNHNY, CDR2 SVGAGI (reference sequence). CDR3 sequence: CASSYEGKTGEKLFF. The CDR3 DNA follows: TGTGCCAGCAGTTACGAAGGAAAAACGGGTGAAAAACTGTTTTTT.

The gene calls are TRBV30 and TRBJ1-4, with 9 positions matching TRBD1. V lost 3 bases, J lost 8 bases, and 4 bases stayed unmatched. The germline V gene has CDR1 GTSNPN and CDR2 SVGIG (reference sequence). The CDR3 has 13 amino acids. The CDR3 DNA reads TGTGCCTGGAGGGACAGGGGAAACGAAAAACTGTTTTTT. Its protein is CAWRDRGNEKLFF.

The rearrangement joins TRBV24-1 to TRBJ1-4, with 7 bases fitting TRBD1. The CDR3 has 15 residues. The V gene's germline CDR1 is KGHDR and CDR2 SFDVKD. The J segment lost 8 bases and the V segment lost 4 bases, leaving 9 bases of the junction unmatched. The CDR3 sequence is CATSELTGLGEKLFF. CDR3 nucleotide sequence: TGTGCCACCAGTGAACTGACAGGGTTAGGCGAAAAACTGTTTTTT.

V and J are TRBV18 and TRBJ1-5; maybe TRBD1 (6 bases). Germline V lookup: CDR1 KGHSH, CDR2 LQKENI. CDR3 length equals 16 residues. Trimming removed 0 bases from V and 5 bases from J, with 14 bases in between. The CDR3, as DNA: TGTGCCAGCTCACCACCCGTCAGGGGCAACCATCAGCCCCAGCATTTT. Protein sequence: CASSPPVRGNHQPQHF.

CDR3 region: CAISGSSNQPQHF. The CDR3 coding sequence is TGTGCCATCAGTGGAAGTAGCAATCAGCCCCAGCATTTT. J is TRBJ1-5 and V is TRBV10-3, with D unclear. V was shortened by 4 bases and J by 0 bases, with 4 bases between the two germline ends. This CDR3 spans 13 amino acids. Per the germline V gene, CDR1 is ENHRY and CDR2 is SYGVKD.

This clone was detected once. The V call is TRBV21-1, the J call TRBJ2-7; the table's D call TRBD2 went unverified against the DNA. TRBV21-1 is a pseudogene. This CDR3 contains 15 residues. The CDR3 spells CASSKNGRREYEQYV. The CDR3 DNA reads as TGTGCCAGCAGCAAAAATGGGAGACGGGAATACGAGCAGTACGTC.